The 3 T cell receptor beta chains given below trace back to one sample, sequenced in a study of a mutant IDH1 vaccine in newly diagnosed glioma. Time point indicated: baseline, week 1 (first vaccination visit). As for treatment: pre-vaccination baseline after standard-of-care therapy. Sequencing was performed with immunoSEQ multiplex PCR; in TCRdb, only in-frame clones are kept and a portion is missing. The sample holds tens of thousands of clones, about 83% seen once. Material: PBMCs, obtained from a glioma patient treated with radiotherapy, temozolomide or both. Every receptor here comes from a woman between 45 and 60 years old with glioma.

The chain uses TRBV19 and TRBJ2-5, with 8 bases fitting TRBD1. Germline V CDR1 and CDR2: LNHDA, SQIVND (reference sequence). The junction had 2 bases not matched to a gene; V was cut back by 4 bases and J by 4 bases. The CDR3 is 13 residues long. The CDR3 DNA sequence: TGTGCCAGTAGTACAGGGGGCAGAGAGACCCAGTACTTC. It is translated as CASSTGGRETQYF.

The chain has TRBV5-1 and TRBJ2-3; perhaps TRBD1 as D (6 bases). Trimming stripped 0 bases from V and 3 bases from J, with 20 bases between. This CDR3 has 18 amino acids. CDR1 SGHRS and CDR2 YFSETQ come from the germline V gene. The CDR3 DNA is TGCGCCAGCAGCTTGGGGCCTTTAAGGGGGTTAAGTACAGATACGCAGTATTTT. This translates into CASSLGPLRGLSTDTQYF. Full variable domain (missing parts from reference TRBV5-1 and TRBJ2-3): KAGVTQTPRYLIKTRGQQVTLSCSPISGHRSVSWYQQTPGQGLQFLFEYFSETQRNKGNFPGRFSGRQFSNSRSEMNVSTLELGDSALYLCASSLGPLRGLSTDTQYFGPGTRLTVL.

The chain combines TRBV12-2 with TRBJ2-2; the listed D gene, TRBD1, was not tested against the DNA. TRBV12-2 is a pseudogene segment. CDR3 length: 16 residues. CDR3 residues: CASRLLGQGLPGELFF. The DNA for the CDR3 is TGTGCAAGTCGCTTATTGGGACAGGGACTCCCCGGGGAGCTGTTTTTT.